A single sample is the source of the 18 T cell receptor beta chains below, sequenced in a study of blood T cell repertoires in COVID-19 (dated by TCRdb to 2019 to 2021). The library was generated by the immunoSEQ multiplex PCR assay. The immuneACCESS repertoire file appears here via TCRdb, limited to in-frame rearrangements. These files lack a portion of the clones; in checked studies, under half of the deficit traces to unresolved V genes, and the cause of the others is not known. This sample gives approximately 200,000 clones in total; approximately 90% of them show up just once. The ten largest clones add up to 3.5% to 4.5% of the sample. Sequencing used peripheral blood. The source is a man aged 50-60 years with acute or convalescent COVID-19.

The chain has TRBV7-2 and TRBJ2-5, with D tentatively TRBD1 (6 bases). Germline assignment: CDR1 SGHTA and CDR2 FQGNSA. The CDR3 contains 13 residues. V shed 5 bases and J shed 2 bases, with 9 bases lying between them. The CDR3 spells CASSKQGQETQYF. DNA for the CDR3: TGTGCCAGCAGCAAACAGGGACAAGAGACCCAGTACTTC.

The chain has TRBV7-9 and TRBJ1-3; 8 nucleotides match TRBD1. Per the germline V gene, CDR1 is SEHNR and CDR2 is FQNEAQ (reference sequence). This CDR3 is 18 amino acids long. Germline trimming cut 4 bases from V and 4 bases from J; bases unmatched to any gene: 15. DNA of the CDR3: TGTGCCAGCAGCTCGGGAATCGGACAGGGACTAAGAGGAAACACCATATATTTT. Its translation is CASSSGIGQGLRGNTIYF. Full variable domain (outside the CDR3, taken from reference TRBV7-9 and TRBJ1-3): DTGVSQNPRHKITKRGQNVTFRCDPISEHNRLYWYRQTLGQGPEFLTYFQNEAQLEKSRLLSDRFSAERPKGSFSTLEIQRTEQGDSAMYLCASSSGIGQGLRGNTIYFGEGSWLTVV.

This clone was seen just once. V usage is TRBV6-5 and J usage is TRBJ1-1; maybe TRBD1 (5 bases). This CDR3 is 15 amino acids long. Germline lookup yields CDR1 MNHEY and CDR2 SVGAGI. V was shortened by 6 bases and J by 5 bases, with 19 bases between the two germline ends. CDR3 nucleotide sequence: TGTGCCAGCAGCCTCGTTGTTATGGGGGGGACTGAAGCTTTCTTT. Its protein product is CASSLVVMGGTEAFF.

This clone was counted between two and nine times. V usage is TRBV10-3 and J usage is TRBJ1-1; tentatively, D is TRBD1 (5 bases). This CDR3 is built from 14 residues. CDR1 and CDR2 from the germline V gene are ENHRY and SYGVKD. Between the trimmed V and J ends, which lost 4 bases and 1 base, there was a span of 10 bases. The CDR3 here is CAISALGANTEAFF. The CDR3 DNA reads as TGTGCCATCAGTGCCTTAGGGGCGAACACTGAAGCTTTCTTT.

This chain connects TRBV15 to TRBJ2-7; weak D call: TRBD1 (5 bases). Per germline, CDR1 LNHNV and CDR2 YYDKDF (reference sequence). Trimming stripped 0 bases from V and 1 base from J, with 31 bases between. The CDR3 loop spans 22 amino acids. CDR3 in DNA: TGTGCCACCAGCAGAGATAGGGGATATACGCAGAGTATCTCTCGGTTGTCCTACGAGCAGTACTTC. It specifies CATSRDRGYTQSISRLSYEQYF.

This clone appeared a single time. The chain has TRBV19 and TRBJ2-1, with D perhaps TRBD1 (6 bases). With 3 bases removed from V and 7 bases from J, the gap between germline ends came to 13 bases. The CDR3 runs 14 residues. Germline V gene sequence: CDR1 LNHDA, CDR2 SQIVND (reference sequence). The CDR3 protein is CASSIRGGQNEQFF. CDR3 nucleotide sequence: TGTGCCAGTAGTATCCGAGGGGGTCAAAATGAGCAGTTCTTC.

V gene TRBV6-5 combines with J gene TRBJ2-3; no firm D call. The V end lost 0 bases, the J end lost 0 bases, and 7 bases lay between the germline ends. Per the germline V gene, CDR1 is MNHEY and CDR2 is SVGAGI. The CDR3 runs 15 residues. This chain's CDR3 is CASSYSGWSTDTQYF. The CDR3, as DNA: TGTGCCAGCAGTTACTCGGGCTGGAGCACAGATACGCAGTATTTT.

The V gene is TRBV4-2, the J gene TRBJ2-3; 12 nucleotides line up with TRBD2. The CDR3 is made up of 18 amino acids. Germline V gene data show CDR1 as LGHNA and CDR2 as YNFKEQ. The ends lost 4 bases at V and 5 bases at J; junction bases unmatched: 13. DNA for the CDR3: TGTGCCAGCAGCCGCTACTCTAGCGGGGGGGCCGAACGAGATACGCAGTATTTT. Translation gives CASSRYSSGGAERDTQYF.

The chain joins TRBV19 to TRBJ2-1, with 8 nucleotides matching TRBD2. This CDR3 region has 16 residues. The germline V gene encodes CDR1 LNHDA and CDR2 SQIVND (reference sequence). V lost 2 bases, J lost 6 bases, and 9 bases stayed unmatched. The CDR3 DNA is TGTGCCAGTAGTATACCCTCGGCGGGGGGCTTCAATGAGCAGTTCTTC. Its translation: CASSIPSAGGFNEQFF. Supplemented by reference TRBV19 and TRBJ2-1, the full variable domain reads DGGITQSPKYLFRKEGQNVTLSCEQNLNHDAMYWYRQDPGQGLRLIYYSQIVNDFQKGDIAEGYSVSREKKESFPLTVTSAQKNPTAFYLCASSIPSAGGFNEQFFGPGTRLTVL.

This sequence joins TRBV15 and TRBJ2-2, with D perhaps TRBD1 (5 bases). Looked up from germline, CDR1 is LNHNV and CDR2 is YYDKDF (reference sequence). CDR3 length: 14 residues. V lost 1 base to trimming and J lost 8 bases, with 11 bases between them. The CDR3 DNA is TGTGCCACCAGCAGAGGGCAGGGCCGAGGGGAGCTGTTTTTT. Translated: CATSRGQGRGELFF.

The CDR3 loop is CASSINDNPSYGYTF. The CDR3 DNA is TGCGCCAGCAGCATAAACGACAATCCCTCCTATGGCTACACCTTC. The gene calls are TRBV5-1 and TRBJ1-2, with D hard to call. The germline gives CDR1 SGHRS, CDR2 YFSETQ. With 4 bases removed from V and 4 bases from J, the gap between germline ends came to 17 bases. The CDR3 length is 15 residues.

The chain carries TRBV7-9 and TRBJ2-1; D is ambiguous. There are 13 residues in the CDR3. CDR1 is SEHNR, CDR2 FQNEAQ, per germline (reference sequence). The germline V and J ends were trimmed by 5 bases and 1 base, with 6 bases remaining between them. DNA of the CDR3: TGTGCCAGCAGCCCTACGTCCTACAATGAGCAGTTCTTC. Its translation is CASSPTSYNEQFF.

On this clone itself: Other nucleotide sequences in the sample specify the same CDR3. The chain recombines TRBV6-9 with TRBJ1-1, with 8 nucleotides matching TRBD1. V dropped 4 bases and J dropped 5; count of bases not matched to a gene: 6. The germline V gene has CDR1 MNHGY and CDR2 SVAAGI. The CDR3 length is 14 residues. CDR3 residues: CASSSRGLGTEAFF. In DNA form, the CDR3 reads TGTGCCAGCAGTTCCAGGGGGCTGGGAACTGAAGCTTTCTTT.

The V call is TRBV3-1 (or the pseudogene TRBV3-2), the J call TRBJ2-7, with TRBD1 as a possible D gene (5 bases). This CDR3 is built from 15 residues. The V end lost 6 bases, the J end lost 2 bases, and 17 bases lay between the germline ends. Germline V CDR1 and CDR2: LGHDT, YNNKEL (reference sequence). CDR3 sequence reads: CASRVRTPGTYEQYF. In nucleotides, the CDR3 is TGTGCCAGCAGGGTGAGGACACCGGGTACCTACGAGCAGTACTTC.

The gene calls are TRBV6-5 and TRBJ1-3; D is unresolved. The V end was cut by 2 bases, the J end by 0 bases, with 8 bases between. The CDR3 has 15 residues. Germline V gene lookup returns CDR1 MNHEY and CDR2 SVGAGI. The CDR3 nucleotides read TGTGCCAGCAGTTACACTGAGCGCTCTGGAAACACCATATATTTT. Protein product: CASSYTERSGNTIYF.

The CDR3 loop reads CASSIDIDTESPLHF. Written as DNA, the CDR3 is TGTGCCAGTAGTATAGATATAGATACTGAATCACCCCTCCACTTT. This chain joins TRBV19 and TRBJ1-6; no firm D call. The CDR3 totals 15 residues. CDR1 LNHDA and CDR2 SQIVND come from the germline V gene (reference sequence). Trimming took off 0 bases at V and 10 bases at J, with 13 bases between the two ends.

V and J are TRBV5-1 and TRBJ1-5; D possibly corresponds to TRBD1 (5 bases). This CDR3 region has 16 residues. CDR1 is SGHRS and CDR2 is YFSETQ in the germline V gene. V was trimmed by 4 bases and J by 0 bases, leaving 14 bases between them. CDR3 DNA: TGCGCCAGCAGCATCACCCCGGGGGATAGCAATCAGCCCCAGCATTTT. Residues: CASSITPGDSNQPQHF.

This clone showed up many times. This chain links TRBV5-1 with TRBJ1-6; D not resolved. V lost 4 bases and J 6 bases, leaving 14 bases between the germline ends. Per the germline V gene, CDR1 is SGHRS and CDR2 is YFSETQ. This CDR3 comprises 15 residues. CDR3 region: CASSIGPSGNSPLHF. In DNA form, the CDR3 reads TGCGCCAGCAGCATCGGACCGAGCGGTAATTCACCCCTCCACTTT.